Each of the 8 T cell receptor beta chains below was sequenced from the same sample in a study of blood T cells in healthy people across ages. A second about 6 to 11 cycle PCR used barcoded and J-beta primers. TCRdb called the 5' RACE reads again in MiXCR, with one record for every CDR3 protein. The data contain 1,500,000 or so distinct CDR3 sequences, around 59% of them singletons. Material for sequencing was blood. These receptors were obtained from a man aged 18 to 30 in good health.

This clonotype occurred a few times. The rearrangement links TRBV3-1 to TRBJ1-1; D perhaps matches TRBD1 (5 bases). Deletions cut 0 bases from V and 5 bases from J, with 13 bases between. Germline-derived CDR1 and CDR2 are LGHDT and YNNKEL (reference sequence). This CDR3 contains 15 residues. The CDR3 here is CASSQEAARGTEAFF. CDR3 coding DNA: TGTGCCAGCAGCCAAGAGGCAGCCCGGGGGACTGAAGCTTTCTTT. Full variable domain (outside the CDR3, taken from reference TRBV3-1 and TRBJ1-1): DTAVSQTPKYLVTQMGNDKSIKCEQNLGHDTMYWYKQDSKKFLKIMFSYNNKELIINETVPNRFSPKSPDKAHLNLHINSLELGDSAVYFCASSQEAARGTEAFFGQGTRLTVV.

This rearrangement joins TRBV12-3 or TRBV12-4 to TRBJ2-3; D unresolved. The length of the CDR3 is 13 residues. Trimming removed 3 bases at V and 4 bases at J, with 8 bases between. The CDR3, as DNA: TGTGCCAGCAGTTTGTCCGGTCCAGATACGCAGTATTTT. It encodes CASSLSGPDTQYF.

The chain recombines TRBV20-1 with TRBJ2-1, with 8 bases fitting TRBD2. Germline values: CDR1 DFQATT, CDR2 SNEGSKA (reference sequence). The CDR3 is 14 residues long. Trimming took 3 bases from V and 5 from J; bases not matched to a gene: 6. The CDR3 region is CSARGLAGDNEQFF. The DNA of the CDR3 is TGCAGTGCTAGGGGGCTAGCGGGCGACAATGAGCAGTTCTTC.

The V gene is TRBV20-1, the J gene TRBJ2-3; TRBD2 matches 11 bases. The CDR3 runs 16 residues. Losses at the gene ends were 4 bases for V and 0 bases for J; bases not matched to a gene: 6. CDR1 and CDR2 from the germline V gene are DFQATT and SNEGSKA (reference sequence). As DNA, the CDR3 is TGCAGTGCTACTAGCGGGGGGACATCTAGCACAGATACGCAGTATTTT. It specifies CSATSGGTSSTDTQYF.

The rearrangement links TRBV12-3 or TRBV12-4 to TRBJ2-7; TRBD1 agrees at 8 bases. Trimming took 1 base from V and 0 from J; bases not matched to a gene: 2. This CDR3 has 15 residues. CDR3 protein: CASSLGDRSSYEQYF. As DNA, the CDR3 is TGTGCCAGCAGTTTAGGGGACAGGAGCTCCTACGAGCAGTACTTC.

The chain recombines TRBV12-3 or TRBV12-4 with TRBJ2-5; possibly TRBD2 for D (5 bases). This CDR3 is 12 amino acids long. V lost 10 bases, J lost 11 bases, and 20 bases lay in between. CDR3 loop: CAIQSDGGEQYF. For the CDR3, the DNA is TGTGCCATCCAGTCCGATGGAGGTGAGCAGTACTTC.

V usage is TRBV25-1 and J usage is TRBJ1-6; TRBD1 is a possible D gene (5 bases). Deletions cut 5 bases from V and 9 bases from J, with 23 bases between. Germline CDR1 reads MGHDK; CDR2 reads SYGVNS. The CDR3 consists of 17 residues. The CDR3: CASSTRGWGTLSSPLHF. As DNA, the CDR3 is TGTGCCAGCAGTACTCGTGGCTGGGGGACGCTTAGTTCACCCCTCCACTTT.

This chain uses TRBV4-2 with TRBJ2-3, with 9 bases identical to TRBD2. The CDR3 is 16 residues long. Germline V gene sequence: CDR1 LGHNA, CDR2 YNFKEQ. V shed 3 bases and J 2 bases; nucleotides not matched to a gene: 6. The CDR3 loop is CASSQFLAGPTDTQYF. CDR3 nucleotides: TGTGCCAGCAGCCAGTTCCTAGCGGGGCCCACAGATACGCAGTATTTT.